A few counts support the clone carrying this T cell receptor beta chain. In the source study's methods: TCR counts had a median of approximately 96,000 per sample and spanned about 20,000 to 700,000. TCRdb analysed the RACE reads with MiXCR anew, one entry per CDR3 protein. The V and J calls reflect TCRdb's pipeline rather than the authors' work. The table records 44,000 or so distinct CDR3 sequences, 3.7% of them present only once. The V end lost 5 bases, the J end lost 3 bases, and 15 bases lay between the germline ends. The length of the CDR3 is 15 residues. CDR1 is MNHEY and CDR2 is SVGAGI in the germline V gene. These data are taken from a study of human T cells and chemical hapten exposure. The time point is: healthy volunteer bleed at 6 weeks. Total RNA extraction was carried out from unfractionated whole blood.

The sequencing input was whole blood. The receptor's source is a human donor in good health. Some clones in this sample may be carry-over from other donors' samples. J is TRBJ2-3 and V is TRBV6-5; no firm D call. In DNA, the CDR3 is TGTGCCAGCAGTCTATCTCAGGATTCTACAGATACGCAGTATTTT. Its protein product is CASSLSQDSTDTQYF.